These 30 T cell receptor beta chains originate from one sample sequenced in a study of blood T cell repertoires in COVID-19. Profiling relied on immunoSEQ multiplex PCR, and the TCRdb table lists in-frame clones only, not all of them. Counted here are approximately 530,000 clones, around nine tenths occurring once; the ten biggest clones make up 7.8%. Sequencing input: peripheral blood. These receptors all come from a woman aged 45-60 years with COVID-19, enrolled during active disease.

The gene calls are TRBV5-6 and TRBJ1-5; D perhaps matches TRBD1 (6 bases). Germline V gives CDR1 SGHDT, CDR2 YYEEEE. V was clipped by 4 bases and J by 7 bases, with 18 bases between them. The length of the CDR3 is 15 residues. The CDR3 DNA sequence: TGTGCCAGCAGCCCGGGGTGGGGGGGCGGCCAGCCCCAGCATTTT. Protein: CASSPGWGGGQPQHF.

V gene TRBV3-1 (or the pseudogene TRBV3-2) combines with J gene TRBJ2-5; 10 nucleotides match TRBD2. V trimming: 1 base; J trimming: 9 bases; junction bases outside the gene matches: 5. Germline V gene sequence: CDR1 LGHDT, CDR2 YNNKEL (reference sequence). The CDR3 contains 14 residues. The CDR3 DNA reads TGTGCCAGCAGCCAAGGGCTAGCGGGGGCGGCCCAGTACTTC. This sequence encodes CASSQGLAGAAQYF.

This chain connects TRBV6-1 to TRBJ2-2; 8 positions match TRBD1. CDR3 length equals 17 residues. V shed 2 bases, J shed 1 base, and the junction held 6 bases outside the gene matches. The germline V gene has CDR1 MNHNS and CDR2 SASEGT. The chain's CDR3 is CASSEFFGTGNTGELFF. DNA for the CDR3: TGTGCCAGCAGTGAATTCTTCGGGACAGGGAACACCGGGGAGCTGTTTTTT.

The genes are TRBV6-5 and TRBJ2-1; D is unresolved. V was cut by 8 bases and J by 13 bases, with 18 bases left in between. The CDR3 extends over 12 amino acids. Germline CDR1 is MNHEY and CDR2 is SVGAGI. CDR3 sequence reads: CASGPYPSLQFF. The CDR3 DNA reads TGTGCCAGCGGCCCATACCCTTCCTTACAGTTCTTC.

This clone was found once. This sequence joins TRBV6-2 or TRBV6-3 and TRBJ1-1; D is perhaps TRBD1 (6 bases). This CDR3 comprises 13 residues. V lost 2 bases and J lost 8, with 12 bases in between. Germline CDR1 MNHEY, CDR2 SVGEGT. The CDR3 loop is CASSYRTGTEAFF. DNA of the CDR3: TGTGCCAGCAGTTACCGGACCGGGACAGAAGCTTTCTTT.

CDR3 DNA sequence: TGTGCCAGCAGCGTAGGGATAGCGGGGACCGAAAGGGGGTTCTTC. It yields the protein CASSVGIAGTERGFF. The J gene is TRBJ2-1, the V gene TRBV9; 8 nucleotides line up with TRBD2. Germline trimming cut 0 bases from V and 15 bases from J; bases unmatched to any gene: 14. The CDR3 has 15 residues. Germline lookup yields CDR1 SGDLS and CDR2 YYNGEE.

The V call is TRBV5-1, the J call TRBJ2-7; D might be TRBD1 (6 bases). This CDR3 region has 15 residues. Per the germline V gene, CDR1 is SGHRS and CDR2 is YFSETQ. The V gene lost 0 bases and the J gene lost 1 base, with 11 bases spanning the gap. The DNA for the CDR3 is TGCGCCAGCAGCTTGGGGCGACAGGCTTCCTACGAGCAGTACTTC. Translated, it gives CASSLGRQASYEQYF. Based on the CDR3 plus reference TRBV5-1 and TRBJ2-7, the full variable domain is KAGVTQTPRYLIKTRGQQVTLSCSPISGHRSVSWYQQTPGQGLQFLFEYFSETQRNKGNFPGRFSGRQFSNSRSEMNVSTLELGDSALYLCASSLGRQASYEQYFGPGTRLTVT.

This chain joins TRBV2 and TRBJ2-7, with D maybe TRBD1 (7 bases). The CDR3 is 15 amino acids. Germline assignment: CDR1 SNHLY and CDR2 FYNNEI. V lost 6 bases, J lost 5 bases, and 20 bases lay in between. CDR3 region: CASRLTGASGDEQYF. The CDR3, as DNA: TGTGCCAGCAGGTTAACAGGGGCCTCGGGGGACGAGCAGTACTTC. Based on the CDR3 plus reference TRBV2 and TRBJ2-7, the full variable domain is EPEVTQTPSHQVTQMGQEVILRCVPISNHLYFYWYRQILGQKVEFLVSFYNNEISEKSEIFDDQFSVERPDGSNFTLKIRSTKLEDSAMYFCASRLTGASGDEQYFGPGTRLTVT.

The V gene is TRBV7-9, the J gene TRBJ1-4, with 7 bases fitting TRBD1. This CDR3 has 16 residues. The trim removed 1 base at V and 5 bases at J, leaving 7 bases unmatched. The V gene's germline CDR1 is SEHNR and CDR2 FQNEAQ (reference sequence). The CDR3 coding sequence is TGTGCCAGCAGCTTAGAGATTGGGACAGAAAATGAAAAACTGTTTTTT. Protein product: CASSLEIGTENEKLFF.

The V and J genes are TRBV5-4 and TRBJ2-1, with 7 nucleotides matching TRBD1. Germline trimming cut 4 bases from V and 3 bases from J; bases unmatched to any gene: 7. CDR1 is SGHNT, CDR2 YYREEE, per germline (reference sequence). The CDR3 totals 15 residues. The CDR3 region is CASSTGDRNYNEQFF. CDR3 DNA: TGTGCCAGCAGCACCGGGGACAGAAACTACAATGAGCAGTTCTTC.

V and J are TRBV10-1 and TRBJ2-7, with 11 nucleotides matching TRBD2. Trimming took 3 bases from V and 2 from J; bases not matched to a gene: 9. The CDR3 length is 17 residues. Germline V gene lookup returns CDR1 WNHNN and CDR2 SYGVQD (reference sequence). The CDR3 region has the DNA TGCGCCAGCAGTGAACGGGGGCTAGCGGGGGGTGCCTACGAGCAGTACTTC. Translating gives CASSERGLAGGAYEQYF.

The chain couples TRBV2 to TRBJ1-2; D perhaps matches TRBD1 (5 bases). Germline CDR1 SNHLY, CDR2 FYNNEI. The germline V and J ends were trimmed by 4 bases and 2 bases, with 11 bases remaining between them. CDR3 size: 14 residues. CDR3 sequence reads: CASSAGRANYGYTF. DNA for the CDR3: TGTGCCAGCAGTGCAGGCAGGGCCAACTATGGCTACACCTTC.

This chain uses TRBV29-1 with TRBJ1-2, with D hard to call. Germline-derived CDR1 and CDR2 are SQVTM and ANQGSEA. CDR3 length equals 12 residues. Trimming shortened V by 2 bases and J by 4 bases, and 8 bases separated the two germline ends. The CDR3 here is CSVELATYGYTF. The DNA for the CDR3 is TGCAGCGTTGAATTGGCAACCTATGGCTACACCTTC.

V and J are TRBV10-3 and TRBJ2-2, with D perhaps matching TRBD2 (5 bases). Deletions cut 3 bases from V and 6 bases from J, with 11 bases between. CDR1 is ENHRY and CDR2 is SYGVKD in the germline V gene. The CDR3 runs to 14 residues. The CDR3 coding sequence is TGTGCCATCAGTGAACCCCTAGCACCCGGGGAGCTGTTTTTT. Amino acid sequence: CAISEPLAPGELFF.

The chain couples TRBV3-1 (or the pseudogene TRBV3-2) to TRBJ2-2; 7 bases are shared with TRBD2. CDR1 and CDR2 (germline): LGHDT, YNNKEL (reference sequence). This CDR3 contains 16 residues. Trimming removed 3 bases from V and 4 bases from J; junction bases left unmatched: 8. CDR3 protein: CASSHRRGRSTGELFF. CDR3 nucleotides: TGTGCCAGCAGCCATCGGCGGGGGAGGAGCACCGGGGAGCTGTTTTTT.

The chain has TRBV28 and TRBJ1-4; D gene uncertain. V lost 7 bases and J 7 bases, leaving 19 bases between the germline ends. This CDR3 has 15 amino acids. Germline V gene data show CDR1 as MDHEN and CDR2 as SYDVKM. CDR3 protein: CASKSGSLVLEKLFF. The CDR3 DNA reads TGTGCCAGCAAATCCGGGAGCCTGGTGCTTGAAAAACTGTTTTTT.

The CDR3 nucleotides read TGTGCCAGCAGTTTGCCAGGCCCCGAGCAGTACTTC. Its translation is CASSLPGPEQYF. V gene TRBV27 combines with J gene TRBJ2-7; the D is unclear. V was cut by 3 bases and J by 6 bases, with 9 bases left in between. Germline values: CDR1 MNHEY, CDR2 SMNVEV (reference sequence). This CDR3 has 12 residues.

CDR3 nucleotides: TGTGCCAGCAGCTTAGACGGGGGAAGGACTGAAGCTTTCTTT. Encoded protein: CASSLDGGRTEAFF. The chain uses TRBV11-1 and TRBJ1-1, with a weak D call TRBD1 (5 bases). The CDR3 is 14 residues long. Per the germline V gene, CDR1 is SGHAT and CDR2 is FQDESV (reference sequence). V gave up 1 base and J gave up 5 bases, with 11 bases separating them. Variable domain in full (rest from reference TRBV11-1 and TRBJ1-1): EAEVAQSPRYKITEKSQAVAFWCDPISGHATLYWYRQILGQGPELLVQFQDESVVDDSQLPKDRFSAERLKGVDSTLKIQPAELGDSAMYLCASSLDGGRTEAFFGQGTRLTVV.

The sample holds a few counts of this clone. CDR3 residues: CASSYLRAGDQPQHF. Written as DNA, the CDR3 is TGTGCCAGCAGTTACCTAAGGGCGGGCGATCAGCCCCAGCATTTT. The gene calls are TRBV6-6 and TRBJ1-5; D unclear. Looked up from germline, CDR1 is MNHNY and CDR2 is SVGAGI (reference sequence). The CDR3 sequence is 15 residues long. The germline V and J ends were trimmed by 2 bases and 5 bases, with 13 bases remaining between them.

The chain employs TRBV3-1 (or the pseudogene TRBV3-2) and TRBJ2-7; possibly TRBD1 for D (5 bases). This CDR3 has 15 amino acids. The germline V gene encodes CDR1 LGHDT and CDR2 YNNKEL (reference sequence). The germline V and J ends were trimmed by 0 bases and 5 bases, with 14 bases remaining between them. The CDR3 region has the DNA TGTGCCAGCAGCCAAGATGTCGCTCGCAGGGACGAGCAGTACTTC. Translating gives CASSQDVARRDEQYF.

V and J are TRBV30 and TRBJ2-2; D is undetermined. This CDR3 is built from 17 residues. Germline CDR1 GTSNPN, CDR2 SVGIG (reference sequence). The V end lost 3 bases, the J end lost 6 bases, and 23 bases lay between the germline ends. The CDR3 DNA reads TGTGCCTGGAGACCGACTTATTTAGGCCGCGGCGCCGGGGAGCTGTTTTTT. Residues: CAWRPTYLGRGAGELFF.

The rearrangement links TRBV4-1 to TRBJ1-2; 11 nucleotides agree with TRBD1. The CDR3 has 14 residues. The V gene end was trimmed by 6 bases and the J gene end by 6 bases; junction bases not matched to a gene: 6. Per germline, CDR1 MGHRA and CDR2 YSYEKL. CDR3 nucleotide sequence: TGCGCCAGCAGGAGGACAGGGGGCGCGGATGGCTACACCTTC. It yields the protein CASRRTGGADGYTF.

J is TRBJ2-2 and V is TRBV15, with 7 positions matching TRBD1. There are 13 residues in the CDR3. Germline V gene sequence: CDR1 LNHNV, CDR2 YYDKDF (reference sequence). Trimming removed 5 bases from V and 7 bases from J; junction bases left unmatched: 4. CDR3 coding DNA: TGTGCCACCAGCGGAACAGGGGTCGGGGAGCTGTTTTTT. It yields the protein CATSGTGVGELFF.

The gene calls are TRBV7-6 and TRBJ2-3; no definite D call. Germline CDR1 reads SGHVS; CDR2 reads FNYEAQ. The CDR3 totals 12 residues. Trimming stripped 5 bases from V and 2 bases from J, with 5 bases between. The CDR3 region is CASSRATDTQYF. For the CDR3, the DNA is TGTGCCAGCAGCCGAGCCACAGATACGCAGTATTTT.

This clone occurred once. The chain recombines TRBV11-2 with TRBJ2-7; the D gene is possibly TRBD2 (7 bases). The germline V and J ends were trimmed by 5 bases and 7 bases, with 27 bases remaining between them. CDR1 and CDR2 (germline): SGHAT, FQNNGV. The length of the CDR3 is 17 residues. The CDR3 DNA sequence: TGTGCCAGCAGCCACCCACGGGGGGCTAGCGGAGGGGAGGAGCAGTACTTC. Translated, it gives CASSHPRGASGGEEQYF.

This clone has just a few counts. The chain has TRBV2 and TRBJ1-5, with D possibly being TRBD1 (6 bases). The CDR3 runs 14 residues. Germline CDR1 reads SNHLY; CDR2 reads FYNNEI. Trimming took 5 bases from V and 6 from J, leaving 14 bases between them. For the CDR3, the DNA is TGTGCCAGCAGTTCAGGGGACGGGGCTCAGCCCCAGCATTTT. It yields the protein CASSSGDGAQPQHF.

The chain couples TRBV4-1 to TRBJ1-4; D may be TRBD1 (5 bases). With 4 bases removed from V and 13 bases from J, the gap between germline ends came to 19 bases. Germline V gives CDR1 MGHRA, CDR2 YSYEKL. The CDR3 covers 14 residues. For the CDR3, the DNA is TGCGCCAGCAGCCCGGGACTCCTACAGGTTGGACTGTTTTTT. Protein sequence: CASSPGLLQVGLFF.

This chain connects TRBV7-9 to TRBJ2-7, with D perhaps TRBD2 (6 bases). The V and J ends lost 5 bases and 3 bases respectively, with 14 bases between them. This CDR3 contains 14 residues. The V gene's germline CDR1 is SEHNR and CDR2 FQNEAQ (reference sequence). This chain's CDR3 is CASSPYGTYYEQYF. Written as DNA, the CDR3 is TGTGCCAGCAGCCCTTATGGGACTTACTACGAGCAGTACTTC.

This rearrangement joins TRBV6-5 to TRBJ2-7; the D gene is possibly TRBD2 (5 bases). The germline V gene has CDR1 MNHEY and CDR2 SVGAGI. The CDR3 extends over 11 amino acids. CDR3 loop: CATARDYEQYF. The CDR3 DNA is TGTGCAACCGCCCGGGACTACGAGCAGTACTTC.

The CDR3 nucleotides read TGTGCCAGCAGTCCACTAGCGGCGAACACCGGGGAGCTGTTTTTT. It is translated as CASSPLAANTGELFF. This rearrangement joins TRBV6-4 to TRBJ2-2, with 8 bases identical to TRBD2. The CDR3 runs 15 residues. CDR1 and CDR2 from the germline V gene are MRHNA and SNTAGT. V lost 5 bases to trimming and J lost 0 bases; unmatched junction nucleotides: 2.